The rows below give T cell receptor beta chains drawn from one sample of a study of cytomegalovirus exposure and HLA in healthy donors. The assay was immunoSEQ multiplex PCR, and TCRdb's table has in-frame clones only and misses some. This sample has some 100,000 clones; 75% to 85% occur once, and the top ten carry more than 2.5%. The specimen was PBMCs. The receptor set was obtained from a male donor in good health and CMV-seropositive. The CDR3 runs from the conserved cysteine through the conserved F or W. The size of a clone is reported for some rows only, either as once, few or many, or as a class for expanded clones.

CASIKDSRYNSPLHF	once	TRBJ1-6	TRBV6-5
CASSYNGVNTEAFF	.	TRBJ1-1	TRBV6-5
CASSSLRWGKRGPSTEAFF	.	TRBJ1-1	TRBV19
CASSQSQGAIGNQPQHF	once	TRBJ1-5	TRBV4-1
CASSLEAGAGATEAFF	few	TRBJ1-1	TRBV5-1
CASSNSGGTDTQYF	.	TRBJ2-3	TRBV2
CASSEGQGAKNIQYF	once	TRBJ2-4	TRBV9
CASSQDRDIYSMNTEAFF	.	TRBJ1-1	TRBV7-2
CASSDGGFGYTF	.	TRBJ1-2	TRBV12-5
CASSYSYRQTNTEAFF	.	TRBJ1-1	TRBV6-5
CAWSVSDQETQYF	.	TRBJ2-5	TRBV30
CASSFTRGQVEAFF	.	TRBJ1-1	TRBV6-5
CASSLVTGTSGPWRTQYF	.	TRBJ2-5	TRBV11-2
CASSQDSGGGDEQFF	.	TRBJ2-1	TRBV4-1
CASSIEGRNTEAFF	.	TRBJ1-1	TRBV19
CASSYNRGPNTEAFF	.	TRBJ1-1	TRBV6-5
CASSQDQLAGGSSTDTQYF	.	TRBJ2-3	TRBV4-2
CASSPDRGQGGYTF	few	TRBJ1-2	TRBV6-4
CASSLGQGYGYTF	.	TRBJ1-2	TRBV7-3
CSARGTGPKYF	.	TRBJ2-5	TRBV20-1
CASSGTGNTGELFF	.	TRBJ2-2	TRBV5-1
CASSYLSFNLPDTF	.	TRBJ1-2	TRBV6-5
CASSQGNRAGSTEAFF	.	TRBJ1-1	TRBV4-1
CASSRQGMNTEAFF	.	TRBJ1-1	TRBV18
CAWSPGQGNSWSPLHF	.	TRBJ1-6	TRBV30
CASSSRDRGDEQFF	once	TRBJ2-1	TRBV5-6
CASSPETGAQPQHF	.	TRBJ1-5	TRBV27
CASSTRTGNEKLFF	.	TRBJ1-4	TRBV4-1
CASSLTRGARTDTQYF	.	TRBJ2-3	TRBV7-8
CASSQDLAGAPYEQYF	.	TRBJ2-5	TRBV4-2
CASSPVQSTNEKLFF	.	TRBJ1-4	TRBV18
CASSEKQGYRDEQFF	.	TRBJ2-1	TRBV7-2
CASSTLPGDTQYF	once	TRBJ2-3	TRBV19
CASSLEQGNQPQHF	few	TRBJ1-5	TRBV5-1
CASSLTAITNTEAFF	.	TRBJ1-1	TRBV5-1
CASSQINSPLHF	.	TRBJ1-6	TRBV9
CASSLEGGKNQPQHF	.	TRBJ1-5	TRBV28
CASSSGQINQPQHF	.	TRBJ1-5	TRBV6-6
CASSYRPYSDTEAFF	.	TRBJ1-1	TRBV19
CASSPMTSGGTTGELFF	.	TRBJ2-2	TRBV18
CASTEEEASGGYEQYF	.	TRBJ2-7	TRBV2
CASSAGLAYEQYF	.	TRBJ2-7	TRBV7-8
CASSLDIANGEKLFF	.	TRBJ1-4	TRBV5-1
CASSSIQETQYF	.	TRBJ2-5	TRBV11-2